This record concerns one T cell receptor (beta chain) sequence. Its specificity is not known. The PCR was carried out with 60 Vbeta primers and 13 Jbeta primers. Generated by immunoSEQ multiplex PCR, the TCRdb table keeps only in-frame clones and is missing some. The repertoire consists of 150,000 to 200,000 clones, with approximately 65% occurring once and the leading ten covering just under 3%. The CDR3 spans 15 residues. The germline gives CDR1 SEHNR, CDR2 FQNEAQ (reference sequence). The V segment lost 4 bases and the J segment 6 bases; nucleotides outside the gene matches: 6. The sample belongs to a study of cytomegalovirus exposure and HLA in healthy donors. Overall study context: Out of about 170 million T cells, an earlier analysis found roughly 110 million unique TCR beta sequences in total.

Overall study results and limits: Sequencing likely generated an artifact that appeared as a cluster of highly shared sequence variants.

Sequencing was performed on PBMCs. The chain links TRBV7-9 to TRBJ1-6; 7 bases fit TRBD1. This receptor was obtained from a man aged 35 to 55 in good health and CMV-seronegative. The CDR3 loop is CASSSRTGTNSPLHF. The CDR3 bases are TGTGCCAGCAGCTCCCGGACAGGCACTAATTCACCCCTCCACTTT.